This TCR beta chain was sequenced during a study of blood T cell repertoires in COVID-19. Turning to the study itself: T cells, B-cell-depleted T cells, or PBMCs supplied cDNA or gDNA.

Source study methods: Counts of nucleated cells, estimated from reference gene primer amplification, were obtained. Profiled with immunoSEQ multiplex PCR; TCRdb holds only in-frame clones, not every one. V and J calls and clone size are copied from that table; D and trimming were computed from the DNA. The sample shows about 240,000 clones, around 88% of them seen only once. Germline V gives CDR1 LGHDT, CDR2 YNNKEL (reference sequence). V lost 5 bases and J 1 base, leaving 14 bases between the germline ends. CDR3 length: 15 residues. Sequencing used peripheral blood. The source is an elderly man with acute or convalescent COVID-19. The chain couples TRBV3-1 (or the pseudogene TRBV3-2) to TRBJ1-1, with D maybe TRBD1 (6 bases). CDR3: CASSRGTAQNTEAFF. The CDR3 nucleotides are TGTGCCAGCAGCAGGGGGACCGCCCAGAACACTGAAGCTTTCTTT.